This T cell receptor beta chain was identified in a study of blood T cell repertoires in COVID-19. Study details: Recovery meant two consecutive negative NP/OP PCR tests, professional clearance, or resolved symptoms. The United States, Italy and Spain supplied acute and convalescent COVID-19 samples.

Enrolled through a virtual design, the participants were between roughly 18 and 95 years of age and came from 24 US areas. Cohorts were assigned according to the clinical history that participants reported. The CDR3 contains 14 residues. In germline, CDR1 is LNHDA, CDR2 SQIVND (reference sequence). The trim removed 4 bases at V and 5 bases at J, leaving 7 bases unmatched. Sequencing was performed with immunoSEQ multiplex PCR; in TCRdb, only in-frame clones are kept and a portion is missing. The data hold roughly 340,000 clones, with around 87% observed a single time. Sequenced input: PBMCs or T cells enriched from blood (not recorded which). The sequence was collected from a man aged 35-49 years in a cohort exposed to, infected with or recovered from COVID-19 (not recorded which). V is TRBV19 and J is TRBJ1-1; 7 nucleotides match TRBD1. CDR3 nucleotides: TGTGCCAGTAGTACTAAATCCAGGGGGACTGAAGCTTTCTTT. This sequence encodes CASSTKSRGTEAFF.